The rows below give T cell receptor beta chains drawn from one sample of a study of CD8 T cells in Susac syndrome. Via MiXCR, TCRdb re-called the immunoSEQ multiplex PCR reads, giving one row per CDR3 protein. The data contain some 160,000 distinct CDR3 sequences, under 95% of them seen just once; the ten biggest clones take up approximately 0.075%. The sample was CD4+ T cells from PBMCs. All receptors come from a human donor in good health. The CDR3 runs from the conserved cysteine through the conserved F or W. D genes are given only for firm matches. Clone size appears in some rows only: once, few, many, or a class for an expanded clone.

-,TRBV12-3/TRBV12-4,-,TRBJ2-7,CASSPSTGGHYEQYF,TGTGCCAGCAGTCCCTCGACAGGCGGGCACTACGAGCAGTACTTC
-,TRBV20-1,TRBD2,TRBJ2-1,CSAGEAGGDEQFF,TGCAGTGCTGGGGAAGCGGGGGGGGATGAGCAGTTCTTC
once,TRBV29-1,-,TRBJ2-3,CSVEWGASTDTQYF,TGCAGCGTTGAATGGGGGGCTAGCACAGATACGCAGTATTTT
-,TRBV10-3,-,TRBJ2-2,CAISEGFSRVGTGELFF,TGTGCCATCAGTGAGGGATTCTCGAGAGTAGGCACCGGGGAGCTGTTTTTT
-,TRBV9,TRBD1,TRBJ2-1,CASSVGGRTGVNEQFF,TGTGCCAGCAGCGTAGGAGGGAGGACAGGGGTCAATGAGCAGTTCTTC
-,TRBV20-1,-,TRBJ1-5,CSARDGYREKHNQPQHF,TGCAGTGCTAGAGATGGGTATAGGGAAAAGCATAATCAGCCCCAGCATTTT
-,TRBV9,TRBD1,TRBJ2-2,CASSVAGTGRPGELFF,TGTGCCAGCAGCGTAGCAGGGACAGGGAGGCCCGGGGAGCTGTTTTTT
-,TRBV28,-,TRBJ2-3,CASSLSSGTQYF,TGTGCCAGCAGTTTATCGAGCGGTACGCAGTATTTT
-,TRBV6-2/TRBV6-3,-,TRBJ2-7,CASSTPSDYSYEQYF,TGTGCCAGCAGTACTCCCTCGGACTACTCCTACGAGCAGTACTTC
once,TRBV5-1,-,TRBJ1-5,CASSPYGQLNQPQHF,TGCGCCAGCAGCCCGTACGGACAGCTCAATCAGCCCCAGCATTTT
-,TRBV3-1,-,TRBJ1-3,CASSSIHPGNTIYF,TGTGCCAGCAGCTCCATCCATCCCGGAAACACCATATATTTT
-,TRBV7-8,-,TRBJ2-2,CASSPRNSGNTGELFF,TGTGCCAGCAGCCCCCGAAACAGCGGGAACACCGGGGAGCTGTTTTTT
-,TRBV5-1,-,TRBJ2-2,CASKGPADTGELFF,TGCGCCAGCAAAGGACCGGCGGACACCGGGGAGCTGTTTTTT
once,TRBV7-9,-,TRBJ2-1,CASSSDTTSYNEQFF,TGTGCCAGCAGTTCGGACACAACGTCCTACAATGAGCAGTTCTTC
few,TRBV5-1,TRBD2,TRBJ2-5,CASSFGERGPRETQYF,TGCGCCAGCAGCTTTGGCGAGCGGGGCCCTCGTGAGACCCAGTACTTC
-,TRBV2,-,TRBJ2-6,CASSEWAPGANVLTF,TGTGCCAGCAGTGAATGGGCACCTGGGGCCAACGTCCTGACTTTC
-,TRBV29-1,-,TRBJ2-2,CSVTYGGELFF,TGCAGCGTTACTTACGGCGGGGAGCTGTTTTTT
-,TRBV5-1,TRBD1,TRBJ2-4,CASSLVPGTENIQYF,TGCGCCAGCAGCTTGGTCCCTGGGACAGAAAACATTCAGTACTTC
-,TRBV30,-,TRBJ2-5,CAWSLETQYF,TGTGCCTGGAGCCTCGAGACCCAGTACTTC
-,TRBV5-1,-,TRBJ1-6,CASSLRPPGLDSPLHF,TGCGCCAGCAGCTTGCGCCCCCCGGGTTTGGATTCACCCCTCCACTTT